The TCR beta chain under discussion was sequenced for a study of CD8 T cells in ankylosing spondylitis. Overall study findings and caveats: Reportedly, matched ankylosing spondylitis synovial fluid was significantly enriched for disease-linked clones. Prior work had noted some motif variants in reactive arthritis blood and synovial fluid.

This clonotype has just a few counts. The antigen is unknown. Quantitative barcoded 5'-RACE was used to prepare TCR beta libraries. A single record per CDR3 protein comes from TCRdb applying MiXCR to the 5' RACE reads. The repertoire holds about 300,000 distinct CDR3 sequences, with around 21% as singletons. V gave up 3 bases and J gave up 2 bases, with 12 bases separating them. Germline CDR1 and CDR2: MNHNS and SASEGT. CDR3 length equals 15 residues. Sequencing used blood, either unsorted or a sorted T cell fraction (not recorded which). The source is a female donor with ankylosing spondylitis or in good health (not recorded which). This chain connects TRBV6-1 to TRBJ2-3; tentative D call: TRBD1 (6 bases). This chain's CDR3 is CASSDQQGYTDTQYF. The CDR3 nucleotides read TGTGCCAGCAGTGACCAACAGGGATACACAGATACGCAGTATTTT.